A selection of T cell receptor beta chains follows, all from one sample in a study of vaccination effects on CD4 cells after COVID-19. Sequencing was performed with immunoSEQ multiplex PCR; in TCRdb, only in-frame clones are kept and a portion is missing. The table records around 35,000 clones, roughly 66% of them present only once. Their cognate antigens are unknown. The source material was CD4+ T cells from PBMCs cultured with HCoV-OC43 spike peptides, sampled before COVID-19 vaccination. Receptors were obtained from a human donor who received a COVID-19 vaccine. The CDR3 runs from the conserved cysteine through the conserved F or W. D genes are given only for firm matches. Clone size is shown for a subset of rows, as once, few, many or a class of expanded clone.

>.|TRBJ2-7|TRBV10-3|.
CASSGTTSEQYF
TGTGCCAGCTCCGGGACCACCAGTGAGCAGTACTTC
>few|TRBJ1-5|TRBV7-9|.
CASSLGGWQPQHF
TGTGCCAGCAGCTTAGGGGGGTGGCAGCCCCAGCATTTT
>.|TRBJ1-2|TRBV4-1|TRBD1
CASNQDRGPSMLSGYTF
TGCGCCAGCAACCAAGATAGGGGGCCTTCAATGTTGTCGGGCTACACCTTC
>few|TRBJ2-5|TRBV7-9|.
CASSLDGFETQYF
TGTGCCAGCAGCTTAGACGGCTTTGAGACCCAGTACTTC
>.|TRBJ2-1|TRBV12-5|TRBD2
CASGLASGRAYNEQFF
TGTGCTAGTGGTTTGGCTAGCGGGCGAGCCTACAATGAGCAGTTCTTC
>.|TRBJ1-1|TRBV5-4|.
CASSPSGVGTEAFF
TGTGCCAGCAGCCCCTCTGGGGTCGGCACTGAAGCTTTCTTT
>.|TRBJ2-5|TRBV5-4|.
CASSLGQRGEETQYF
TGTGCCAGCAGCTTGGGGCAGAGGGGGGAAGAGACCCAGTACTTC
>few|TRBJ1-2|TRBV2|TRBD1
CASKGQSYGYTF
TGTGCCAGCAAGGGACAGAGCTATGGCTACACCTTC
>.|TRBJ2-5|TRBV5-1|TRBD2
CASSMTSAGETQYF
TGCGCCAGCAGCATGACTAGCGCCGGCGAGACCCAGTACTTC
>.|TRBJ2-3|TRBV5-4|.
CASSLDHRYTDTQYF
TGTGCCAGCAGCTTGGATCACAGGTATACAGATACGCAGTATTTT
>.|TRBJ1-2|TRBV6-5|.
CASSSGFDNGGYTF
TGTGCCAGCAGTTCAGGGTTTGATAACGGTGGCTACACCTTC
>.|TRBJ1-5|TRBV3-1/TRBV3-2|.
CASSKGQTNQPQHF
TGTGCCAGCAGCAAAGGACAGACAAATCAGCCCCAGCATTTT
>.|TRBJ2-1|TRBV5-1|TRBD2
CASSQMPLAGGYNEQFF
TGCGCCAGCAGCCAGATGCCGCTAGCGGGAGGGTACAATGAGCAGTTCTTC
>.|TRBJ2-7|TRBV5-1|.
CASSLGGFGFYEQYF
TGCGCCAGCAGCTTGGGAGGGTTCGGTTTCTACGAGCAGTACTTC
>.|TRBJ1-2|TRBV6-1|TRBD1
CASSQDRDYGYTF
TGTGCCAGCAGCCAGGACAGGGATTATGGCTACACCTTC
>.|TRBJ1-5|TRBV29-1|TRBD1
CSSQQGYNQPQHF
TGCAGCTCCCAACAGGGGTACAATCAGCCCCAGCATTTT
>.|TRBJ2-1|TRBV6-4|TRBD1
CASSAGTGGDEQFF
TGTGCCAGCAGTGCCGGGACAGGGGGGGATGAGCAGTTCTTC
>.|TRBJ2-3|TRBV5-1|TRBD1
CASSSMAGGVSDTQYF
TGCGCCAGCAGCTCGATGGCAGGGGGCGTCTCAGATACGCAGTATTTT
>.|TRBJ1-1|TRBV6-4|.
CASSAEENTEAFF
TGTGCCAGCAGTGCAGAGGAGAACACTGAAGCTTTCTTT
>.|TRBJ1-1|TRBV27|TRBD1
CASSFRDRGTEAFF
TGTGCCAGCAGTTTCCGGGACAGGGGAACTGAAGCTTTCTTT
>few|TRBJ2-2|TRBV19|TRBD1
CASRRDRDFGELFF
TGTGCCAGTAGGAGGGACAGGGATTTCGGGGAGCTGTTTTTT
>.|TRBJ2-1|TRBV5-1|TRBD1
CASSLRTGRNEQFF
TGCGCCAGCAGCTTAAGGACAGGGAGGAATGAGCAGTTCTTC
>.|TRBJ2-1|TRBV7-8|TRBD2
CASRIGPTSGSFGEQFF
TGTGCCAGCAGGATCGGCCCAACTAGCGGGAGTTTTGGTGAGCAGTTCTTC
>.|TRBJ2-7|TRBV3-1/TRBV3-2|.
CASSQADHGQYF
TGTGCCAGCAGCCAAGCGGACCACGGGCAGTACTTC
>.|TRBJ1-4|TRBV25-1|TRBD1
CASSEAQGEGEKLFF
TGTGCCAGCAGTGAGGCCCAGGGGGAGGGGGAAAAACTGTTTTTT
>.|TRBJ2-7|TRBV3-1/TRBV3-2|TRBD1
CASGTGRSTGFGEQYF
TGTGCCAGCGGGACAGGGAGAAGTACGGGGTTCGGGGAGCAGTACTTC
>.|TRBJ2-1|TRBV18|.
CASSRDLNNEQFF
TGTGCCAGCTCGCGGGACCTAAACAATGAGCAGTTCTTC
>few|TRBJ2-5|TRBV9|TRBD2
CASSGGGYQETQYF
TGTGCCAGCAGCGGGGGGGGGTACCAAGAGACCCAGTACTTC
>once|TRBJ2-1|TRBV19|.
CASSIDSLTGSYNEQFF
TGTGCCAGTAGTATAGATTCCCTGACAGGTTCCTACAATGAGCAGTTCTTC
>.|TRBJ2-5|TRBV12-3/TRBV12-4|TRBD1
CASRATGGKTQYF
TGTGCCAGCCGAGCGACAGGGGGAAAGACCCAGTACTTC
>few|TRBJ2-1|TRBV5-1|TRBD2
CASSERGRSYNEQFF
TGCGCCAGCAGCGAGCGGGGCCGCTCCTACAATGAGCAGTTCTTC
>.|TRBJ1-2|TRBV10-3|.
CAISDHNKEEGYGYTF
TGTGCCATCAGTGACCACAATAAAGAGGAGGGCTATGGCTACACCTTC
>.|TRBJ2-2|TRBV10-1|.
CASSAGYTGELFF
TGCGCCAGCAGTGCCGGATACACCGGGGAGCTGTTTTTT
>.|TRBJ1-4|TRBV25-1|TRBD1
CASRSDRDGEKLFF
TGTGCCAGCAGATCAGACAGGGATGGTGAAAAACTGTTTTTT
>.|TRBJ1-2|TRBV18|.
CASSPRGENYGYTF
TGTGCCAGCTCACCAAGGGGGGAGAACTATGGCTACACCTTC
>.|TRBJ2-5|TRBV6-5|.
CASMAPLGNQETQYF
TGTGCCAGCATGGCACCCTTGGGCAACCAAGAGACCCAGTACTTC
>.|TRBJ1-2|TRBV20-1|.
CSASWRTGYTF
TGCAGTGCTAGTTGGAGGACTGGCTACACCTTC